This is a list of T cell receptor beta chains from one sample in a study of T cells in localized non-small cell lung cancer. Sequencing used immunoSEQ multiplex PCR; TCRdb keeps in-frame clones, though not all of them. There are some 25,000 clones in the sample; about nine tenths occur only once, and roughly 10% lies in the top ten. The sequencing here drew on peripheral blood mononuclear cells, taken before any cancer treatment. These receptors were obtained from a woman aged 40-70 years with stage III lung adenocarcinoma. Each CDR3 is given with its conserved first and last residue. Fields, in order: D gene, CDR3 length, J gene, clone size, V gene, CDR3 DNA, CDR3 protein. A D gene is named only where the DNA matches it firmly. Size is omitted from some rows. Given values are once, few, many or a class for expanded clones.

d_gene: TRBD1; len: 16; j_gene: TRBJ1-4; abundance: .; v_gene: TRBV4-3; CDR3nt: TGCGCCAGCAGCCTAGGGGGCGGCACGGTTAATGAAAAACTGTTTTTT; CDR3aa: CASSLGGGTVNEKLFF
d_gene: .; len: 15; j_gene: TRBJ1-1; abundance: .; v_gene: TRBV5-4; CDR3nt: TGTGCCAGCAGCCCTCCATGGGGACGGAACACTGAAGCTTTCTTT; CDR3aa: CASSPPWGRNTEAFF
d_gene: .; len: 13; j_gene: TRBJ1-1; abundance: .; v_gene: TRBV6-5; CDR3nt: TGTGCCAGCAGTCAAAGGCGGTACACTGAAGCTTTCTTT; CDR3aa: CASSQRRYTEAFF
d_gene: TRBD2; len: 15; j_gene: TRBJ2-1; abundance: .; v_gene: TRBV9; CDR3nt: TGTGCCAGCAGCGCGCTAGCGGGAGGGGGCAATGAGCAGTTCTTC; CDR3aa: CASSALAGGGNEQFF
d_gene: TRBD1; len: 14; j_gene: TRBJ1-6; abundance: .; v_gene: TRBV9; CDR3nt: TGTGCCAGCAACCCCGACAGGGCCGATTCACCCCTCCACTTT; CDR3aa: CASNPDRADSPLHF
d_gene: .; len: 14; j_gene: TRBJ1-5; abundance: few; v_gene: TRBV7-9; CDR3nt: TGTGCCAGCAGCGGGGGGGGCTCCAGACAGCCCCAGCATTTT; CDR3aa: CASSGGGSRQPQHF
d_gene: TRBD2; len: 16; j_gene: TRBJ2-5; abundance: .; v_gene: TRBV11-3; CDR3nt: TGTGCCAGCAGCTTAACCGGGACTAGCGGGATAGAGACCCAGTACTTC; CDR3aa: CASSLTGTSGIETQYF
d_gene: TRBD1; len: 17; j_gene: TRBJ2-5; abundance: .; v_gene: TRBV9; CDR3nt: TGTGCCAGCAGCGTATCGGGAAGGACAGGGGCGGGGGAGACCCAGTACTTC; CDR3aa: CASSVSGRTGAGETQYF
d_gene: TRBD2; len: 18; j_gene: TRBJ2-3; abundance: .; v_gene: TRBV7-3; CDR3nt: TGTGCCAGCAGCCTACGTTACCGAGGACTAGCGGGCACAGATACGCAGTATTTT; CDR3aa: CASSLRYRGLAGTDTQYF
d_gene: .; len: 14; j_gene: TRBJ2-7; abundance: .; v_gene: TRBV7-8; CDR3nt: TGTGCCAGCAGCTTATTTCAGGGGTCCTACGAGCAGTACTTC; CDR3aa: CASSLFQGSYEQYF
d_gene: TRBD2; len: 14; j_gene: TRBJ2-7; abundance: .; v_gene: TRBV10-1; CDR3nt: TGCGCCAGCAGCTCCTCCGGGGGGGTTGGCGAGCAGTACTTC; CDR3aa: CASSSSGGVGEQYF
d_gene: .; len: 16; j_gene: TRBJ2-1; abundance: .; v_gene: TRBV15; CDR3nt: TGTGCCACCAGCAGAGGAAAGGGAGGGGGGGACAATGAGCAGTTCTTC; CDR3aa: CATSRGKGGGDNEQFF
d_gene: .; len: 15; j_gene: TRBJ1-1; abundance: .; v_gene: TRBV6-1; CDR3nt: TGTGCCAGCAGCGAACCAAGAACAGGGTTGGCTGAAGCTTTCTTT; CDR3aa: CASSEPRTGLAEAFF
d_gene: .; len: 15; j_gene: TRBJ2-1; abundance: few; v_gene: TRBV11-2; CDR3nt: TGTGCCAGCAGCTTAGATGTGGGGGCCCACAATGAGCAGTTCTTC; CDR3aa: CASSLDVGAHNEQFF
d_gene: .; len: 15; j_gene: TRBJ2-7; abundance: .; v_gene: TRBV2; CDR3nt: TGTGCCAGCAGTGAATCGACCGGGGCATGGGGTAAGCAGTACTTC; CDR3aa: CASSESTGAWGKQYF
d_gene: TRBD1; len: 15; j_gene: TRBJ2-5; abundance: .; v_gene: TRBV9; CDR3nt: TGTGCCAGCAGCGTAGAAGACAGGGCTGGGGAGACCCAGTACTTC; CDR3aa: CASSVEDRAGETQYF
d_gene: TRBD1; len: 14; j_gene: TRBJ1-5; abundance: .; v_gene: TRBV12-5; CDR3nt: TGTGCTAGTGGCCATGGGACAGTTAATCAGCCCCAGCATTTT; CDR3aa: CASGHGTVNQPQHF
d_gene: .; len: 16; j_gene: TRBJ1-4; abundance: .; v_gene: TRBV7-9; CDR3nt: TGTGCCAGCAGCTTCCCCTTTTTAGCAGGAGGTGAAAAACTGTTTTTT; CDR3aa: CASSFPFLAGGEKLFF
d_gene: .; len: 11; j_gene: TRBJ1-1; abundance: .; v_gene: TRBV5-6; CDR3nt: TGTGCCAGCAGCTCGTACACTGAAGCTTTCTTT; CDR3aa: CASSSYTEAFF
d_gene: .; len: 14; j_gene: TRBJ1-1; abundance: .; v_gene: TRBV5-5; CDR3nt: TGTGCCAGCAGCTTGGACGGACGGGGCACTGAAGCTTTCTTT; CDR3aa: CASSLDGRGTEAFF
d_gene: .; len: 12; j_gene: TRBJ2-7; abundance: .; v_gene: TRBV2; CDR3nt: TGTGCTCCTACTAGAAAAGCCTACGAGCAGTACTTC; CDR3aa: CAPTRKAYEQYF
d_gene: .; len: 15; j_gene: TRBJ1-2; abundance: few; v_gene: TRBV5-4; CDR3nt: TGTGCCAGCAGCTTGGGGCAGGAGACTAACTATGGCTACACCTTC; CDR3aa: CASSLGQETNYGYTF
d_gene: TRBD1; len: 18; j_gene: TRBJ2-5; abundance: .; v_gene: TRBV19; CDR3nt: TGTGCCAGTAGTATAGGCGGACAGGGATGGGCACGGTGGGAGACCCAGTACTTC; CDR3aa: CASSIGGQGWARWETQYF
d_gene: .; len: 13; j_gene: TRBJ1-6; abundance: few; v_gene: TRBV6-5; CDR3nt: TGTGCCAGCAGTTATGGTATCGGTTCACCCCTCCACTTT; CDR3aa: CASSYGIGSPLHF
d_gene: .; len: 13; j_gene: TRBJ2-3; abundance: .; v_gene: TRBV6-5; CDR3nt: TGTGCCAGCAGCCTAGGGAGCACAGATACGCAGTATTTT; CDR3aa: CASSLGSTDTQYF
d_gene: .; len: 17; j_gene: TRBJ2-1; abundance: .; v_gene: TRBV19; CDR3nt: TGTGCCAGTAGTACGGATCCGAGGGGTAGCTCCTACAATGAGCAGTTCTTC; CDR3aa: CASSTDPRGSSYNEQFF
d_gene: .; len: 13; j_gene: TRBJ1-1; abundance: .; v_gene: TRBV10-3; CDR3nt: TGTGCCATCAGGGTGGGGAGGGCCGGTGAAGCTTTCTTT; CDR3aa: CAIRVGRAGEAFF
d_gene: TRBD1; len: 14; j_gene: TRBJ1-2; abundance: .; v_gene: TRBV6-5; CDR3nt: TGTGCCAGCAGCCCTTCGGACAGGGCCTATGGCTACACCTTC; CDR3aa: CASSPSDRAYGYTF